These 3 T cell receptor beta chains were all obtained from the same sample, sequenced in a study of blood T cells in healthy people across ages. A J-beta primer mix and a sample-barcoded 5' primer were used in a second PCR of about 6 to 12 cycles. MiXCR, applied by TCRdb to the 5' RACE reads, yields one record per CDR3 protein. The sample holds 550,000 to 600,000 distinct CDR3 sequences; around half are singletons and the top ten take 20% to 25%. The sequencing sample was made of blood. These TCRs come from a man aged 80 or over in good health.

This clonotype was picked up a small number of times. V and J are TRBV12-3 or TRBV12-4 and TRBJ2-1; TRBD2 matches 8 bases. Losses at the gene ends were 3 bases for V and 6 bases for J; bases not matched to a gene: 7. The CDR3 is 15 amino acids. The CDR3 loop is CASSFLGRAPNEQFF. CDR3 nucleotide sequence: TGTGCCAGCAGTTTTCTCGGGAGGGCCCCCAATGAGCAGTTCTTC.

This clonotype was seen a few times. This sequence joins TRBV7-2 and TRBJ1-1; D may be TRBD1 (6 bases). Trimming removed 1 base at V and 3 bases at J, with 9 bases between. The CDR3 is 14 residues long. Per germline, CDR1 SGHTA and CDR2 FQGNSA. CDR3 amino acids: CASSLEQGYTEAFF. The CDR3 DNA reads TGTGCCAGCAGCTTAGAACAGGGTTACACTGAAGCTTTCTTT.

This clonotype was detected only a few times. CDR3 coding DNA: TGCGCCAGCAGCGAGAACCTACCGGGACCCAATAATTCACCCCTCCACTTT. Translated, it gives CASSENLPGPNNSPLHF. V is TRBV5-1 and J is TRBJ1-6, with D perhaps TRBD1 (5 bases). This CDR3 is 17 amino acids long. The germline gives CDR1 SGHRS, CDR2 YFSETQ. The ends were cut back, 4 bases at V and 5 bases at J, with 19 bases in the middle.